This T cell receptor beta chain emerged from a study of blood T cell repertoires in COVID-19. Here immunoSEQ multiplex PCR was the method, and the copy in TCRdb shows in-frame clones only, minus some. The sample carries 170,000 or so clones, roughly nine tenths recorded once. V shed 1 base, J shed 8 bases, and the junction held 8 bases outside the gene matches. The CDR3 is 16 residues long. Germline assignment: CDR1 LGHNA and CDR2 YSLEER. The sample consisted of peripheral blood. The V gene is TRBV4-3, the J gene TRBJ2-1, with 10 nucleotides matching TRBD1. The receptor comes from a man aged 18 to 30 who had recovered from COVID-19. CDR3 loop: CASSQGVGQGGDEQFF. CDR3 DNA sequence: TGCGCCAGCAGCCAAGGGGTTGGACAGGGGGGCGATGAGCAGTTCTTC.